The 7 T cell receptor beta chains below all came from one sample that was sequenced in a study of blood T cell repertoires in COVID-19. Repertoires were generated with immunoSEQ multiplex PCR, while TCRdb's copy carries only in-frame clones and drops some. The data contain some 330,000 clones, around nine tenths of them seen just once; the ten biggest clones take up roughly 4.1%. Sample: peripheral blood. These TCRs come from a woman aged 45-59 years with active or convalescent COVID-19.

This chain links TRBV6-2 or TRBV6-3 with TRBJ1-1; 7 bases line up with TRBD1. CDR3 length: 16 residues. The trim removed 5 bases at V and 1 base at J, leaving 10 bases unmatched. Germline values: CDR1 MNHEY, CDR2 SVGEGT. The CDR3 nucleotides read TGTGCCAGCAGTCTCCCGTCGACAGGGCGGAACACTGAAGCTTTCTTT. This translates into CASSLPSTGRNTEAFF.

The chain joins TRBV15 to TRBJ1-5; D remains ambiguous. The CDR3 spans 15 residues. The germline V gene has CDR1 LNHNV and CDR2 YYDKDF (reference sequence). The V gene lost 7 bases and the J gene lost 5 bases, with 18 bases spanning the gap. CDR3 residues: CATTRGKNGDQPQHF. As DNA, the CDR3 is TGTGCCACCACCCGAGGGAAAAACGGGGATCAGCCCCAGCATTTT.

The gene calls are TRBV7-3 and TRBJ2-1; 10 positions agree with TRBD2. Germline loops: CDR1 SGHTA, CDR2 FQGTGA. With V trimmed by 8 bases and J by 6 bases, 22 bases remained unmatched. The CDR3 is 19 amino acids. The CDR3: CASSRGASGRFLSGNEQFF. In DNA form, the CDR3 reads TGTGCCAGCTCCCGGGGGGCTAGCGGGAGATTTTTATCTGGCAATGAGCAGTTCTTC.

J is TRBJ1-2 and V is TRBV5-1; D is possibly TRBD1 (6 bases). The CDR3 covers 12 residues. Germline V gene lookup returns CDR1 SGHRS and CDR2 YFSETQ. Trimming took off 0 bases at V and 12 bases at J, with 12 bases between the two ends. CDR3 sequence reads: CASSLVGDKNTF. DNA for the CDR3: TGCGCCAGCAGCTTGGTGGGGGACAAGAACACCTTC.

This chain links TRBV3-1 (or the pseudogene TRBV3-2) with TRBJ2-2; TRBD2 matches 7 bases. This CDR3 has 18 residues. Germline V CDR1 and CDR2: LGHDT, YNNKEL (reference sequence). The V gene end was trimmed by 0 bases and the J gene end by 0 bases; junction bases not matched to a gene: 7. CDR3 region: CASSQEGTAGANTGELFF. The DNA of the CDR3 is TGTGCCAGCAGCCAAGAAGGAACGGCGGGGGCGAACACCGGGGAGCTGTTTTTT.

The V and J genes are TRBV7-2 and TRBJ2-7; D gene unclear. This CDR3 has 14 residues. Looked up from germline, CDR1 is SGHTA and CDR2 is FQGNSA. V shed 0 bases and J shed 2 bases, with 8 bases lying between them. CDR3 in amino acids: CASSLALEPYEQYF. The DNA of the CDR3 is TGTGCCAGCAGCTTAGCGCTAGAGCCCTACGAGCAGTACTTC.

In the case of this clone: At the DNA level, this CDR3 is encoded by other sequences in the same sample as well. The V gene is TRBV4-2, the J gene TRBJ1-5; 9 bases map to TRBD1. CDR3 length equals 15 residues. Germline V gives CDR1 LGHNA, CDR2 YNFKEQ. Trimming took 0 bases from V and 7 from J; bases not matched to a gene: 4. The CDR3: CASSQEGQGGQPQHF. The CDR3 coding sequence is TGTGCCAGCAGCCAAGAGGGACAGGGTGGGCAGCCCCAGCATTTT.